This T cell receptor beta chain was profiled in a study of shared clonotypes between healthy human individuals. Generated by immunoSEQ multiplex PCR, the TCRdb table keeps only in-frame clones and is missing some. The data show approximately 1,500,000 clones, 95% to 99% seen once. The CDR3 loop spans 18 amino acids. From germline, CDR1 is SQVTM and CDR2 ANQGSEA. V shed 8 bases and J 6 bases; nucleotides not matched to a gene: 23. The clonotype originates from a young man in good health. The chain employs TRBV29-1 and TRBJ2-3, with 10 bases aligning to TRBD2. The sample comprised naive CD4+ T cells sorted from blood. As for subset: CD45RA+ positively selected. CDR3 in DNA: TGCAGCACCCCCCGTTCGTTGGCTAGCGGGAGAGGGAGTGATACGCAGTATTTT. Amino acids: CSTPRSLASGRGSDTQYF.